One sample yielded the 26 T cell receptor beta chains listed below, sequenced in a study of blood T cell repertoires in COVID-19. Only in-frame clones appear in the TCRdb table, and some are missing; sequencing was by immunoSEQ multiplex PCR. The sample yields approximately 260,000 clones, around 90% seen once. Sequencing was performed on peripheral blood. These receptors were obtained from a man between 60 and 75 years old who had recovered from COVID-19.

The chain couples TRBV6-1 to TRBJ1-3; the D is unclear. V lost 5 bases and J 1 base, leaving 9 bases between the germline ends. Germline CDR1 and CDR2: MNHNS and SASEGT. The CDR3 consists of 14 residues. The CDR3 DNA sequence: TGTGCCAGCAGTCCCACGGGATCTGGAAACACCATATATTTT. Amino acids: CASSPTGSGNTIYF.

This clone was seen once. This chain joins TRBV21-1 and TRBJ2-7; TRBD2 reflects the table's D call only, with no check against the DNA. TRBV21-1 represents a pseudogene. There are 16 residues in the CDR3. The CDR3 region has the DNA TGTGCCAGCAGCAAATCGCCTCAGAGGGCCTCCTACGAGCAGTACGTC. Translation: CASSKSPQRASYEQYV.

V usage is TRBV7-9 and J usage is TRBJ1-2; D is perhaps TRBD1 (5 bases). Germline V CDR1 and CDR2: SEHNR, FQNEAQ (reference sequence). The V end lost 0 bases, the J end lost 3 bases, and 11 bases lay between the germline ends. This CDR3 is 15 amino acids long. The CDR3 sequence: CASSLATGVDYGYTF. CDR3 sequence (DNA): TGTGCCAGCAGCTTAGCAACGGGGGTCGACTATGGCTACACCTTC.

This chain links TRBV27 with TRBJ1-2; D is unresolved. CDR3 length: 14 residues. Looked up from germline, CDR1 is MNHEY and CDR2 is SMNVEV (reference sequence). Trimming removed 8 bases from V and 4 bases from J, with 17 bases in between. The CDR3: CASSPGAGLYGYTF. In DNA, the CDR3 is TGTGCCAGCTCACCGGGAGCCGGGCTCTATGGCTACACCTTC.

The chain uses TRBV28 and TRBJ2-3, with 12 bases lining up with TRBD2. The CDR3 contains 13 residues. The germline CDR1 and CDR2 sequences are MDHEN and SYDVKM. CDR3 in amino acids: CALAGGKTDTQYF. CDR3 nucleotides: TGTGCACTAGCGGGGGGAAAGACAGATACGCAGTATTTT.

The chain has TRBV9 and TRBJ2-1; tentatively, D is TRBD1 (6 bases). Germline assignment: CDR1 SGDLS and CDR2 YYNGEE. The CDR3 is 17 residues long. The V end lost 1 base, the J end lost 6 bases, and 20 bases lay between the germline ends. CDR3 bases: TGTGCCAGCAGCGTATCGGCAGGGGCTATGCTGGGCAATGAGCAGTTCTTC. Protein sequence: CASSVSAGAMLGNEQFF.

This rearrangement joins TRBV27 to TRBJ2-5; 13 bases map to TRBD2. This CDR3 is 18 amino acids long. CDR1 is MNHEY and CDR2 is SMNVEV in the germline V gene (reference sequence). The trim removed 5 bases at V and 2 bases at J, leaving 11 bases unmatched. The CDR3 nucleotides are TGTGCCAGCAGTATCCGACTAGCGGGGGGAATAGATCAAGAGACCCAGTACTTC. As protein: CASSIRLAGGIDQETQYF.

This sequence joins TRBV12-3 or TRBV12-4 and TRBJ2-5; weak D call: TRBD1 (6 bases). The germline V and J ends were trimmed by 6 bases and 5 bases, with 10 bases remaining between them. The CDR3 has 12 residues. This CDR3 reads CASSNRAETQYF. Written as DNA, the CDR3 is TGTGCCAGCAGCAACAGGGCGGAGACCCAGTACTTC.

This clone was recorded a few times. The same CDR3 also results from other DNA sequences found in this sample. V and J are TRBV18 and TRBJ2-2; a weak D match, TRBD1 (6 bases). The V gene's germline CDR1 is KGHSH and CDR2 LQKENI. The CDR3 has 14 amino acids. V was trimmed by 3 bases and J by 1 base, leaving 6 bases between them. This CDR3 is CASSPGQNTGELFF. For the CDR3, the DNA is TGTGCCAGCTCACCGGGACAGAACACCGGGGAGCTGTTTTTT.

The sample holds a few counts of this clone. The chain couples TRBV10-3 to TRBJ1-1, with D perhaps TRBD1 (5 bases). V lost 6 bases to trimming and J lost 1 base, with 12 bases between them. The CDR3 has 14 residues. Germline loops: CDR1 ENHRY, CDR2 SYGVKD. The chain's CDR3 is CAIRTSRANTEAFF. CDR3 nucleotide sequence: TGTGCCATCAGAACTAGCAGGGCGAACACTGAAGCTTTCTTT.

As to this clone: Distinct nucleotide sequences in the sample also encode this CDR3. The chain combines TRBV9 with TRBJ2-1, with 8 bases lining up with TRBD2. V lost 0 bases to trimming and J lost 0 bases; unmatched junction nucleotides: 2. The V gene's germline CDR1 is SGDLS and CDR2 YYNGEE. The CDR3 sequence is 16 residues long. As DNA, the CDR3 is TGTGCCAGCAGCGTAGCTCGGGGGGGCTCCTACAATGAGCAGTTCTTC. Translating gives CASSVARGGSYNEQFF.

The rearrangement uses TRBV18 and TRBJ1-1, with no clear D. The CDR3 has 13 residues. CDR1 is KGHSH, CDR2 LQKENI, per germline. V lost 5 bases, J lost 1 base, and 8 bases lay in between. The CDR3 DNA reads TGTGCCAGCTCATTCTCGGGGAACACTGAAGCTTTCTTT. Translating gives CASSFSGNTEAFF. Supplemented by reference TRBV18 and TRBJ1-1, the full variable domain reads NAGVMQNPRHLVRRRGQEARLRCSPMKGHSHVYWYRQLPEEGLKFMVYLQKENIIDESGMPKERFSAEFPKEGPSILRIQQVVRGDSAAYFCASSFSGNTEAFFGQGTRLTVV.

This chain links TRBV10-3 with TRBJ2-3; TRBD2 agrees at 8 bases. V lost 2 bases to trimming and J lost 5 bases; unmatched junction nucleotides: 6. The CDR3 runs to 15 residues. The germline gives CDR1 ENHRY, CDR2 SYGVKD. The CDR3 sequence is CAISERGGQGDTQYF. The CDR3 DNA reads as TGTGCCATCAGTGAGCGGGGGGGCCAGGGAGATACGCAGTATTTT.

The V call is TRBV7-9, the J call TRBJ1-2; TRBD1 agrees at 7 bases. Trimming took 0 bases from V and 8 from J; bases not matched to a gene: 12. Per germline, CDR1 SEHNR and CDR2 FQNEAQ (reference sequence). CDR3 length equals 16 residues. The CDR3 DNA reads TGTGCCAGCAGCTTAGCGGGGGGCAGGGGGATCAAGGGCTACACCTTC. It codes for CASSLAGGRGIKGYTF.

In its sample, this clone was seen a few times. The chain recombines TRBV6-1 with TRBJ1-5; 7 positions match TRBD1. CDR3 size: 17 residues. Germline V gives CDR1 MNHNS, CDR2 SASEGT. Trimming cost V 4 bases and J 0 bases; bases outside gene matches: 9. CDR3 loop: CASSGDRNWNSNQPQHF. In DNA, the CDR3 is TGTGCCAGCAGTGGGGACAGAAATTGGAATAGCAATCAGCCCCAGCATTTT.

V usage is TRBV7-2 and J usage is TRBJ2-3, with a tentative D call TRBD1 (6 bases). The germline V gene encodes CDR1 SGHTA and CDR2 FQGNSA. Trimming took 5 bases from V and 3 from J, leaving 18 bases between them. CDR3 length: 16 amino acids. The CDR3 sequence: CASSLLQGRVTDTQYF. CDR3 sequence (DNA): TGTGCCAGCAGCCTCTTACAGGGTCGGGTTACAGATACGCAGTATTTT.

The chain is built from TRBV9 and TRBJ1-3; D not resolved. This CDR3 has 13 residues. V was trimmed by 7 bases and J by 2 bases, leaving 10 bases between them. Germline loops: CDR1 SGDLS, CDR2 YYNGEE. The CDR3 is CASAFQAGNTIYF. The CDR3 nucleotides read TGTGCCAGCGCATTCCAGGCTGGAAACACCATATATTTT.

This chain links TRBV7-9 with TRBJ1-5; a weak D match, TRBD1 (6 bases). V was clipped by 5 bases and J by 0 bases, with 14 bases between them. The CDR3 totals 16 residues. The germline V gene encodes CDR1 SEHNR and CDR2 FQNEAQ (reference sequence). Here the CDR3 reads CASSAGTGSSNQPQHF. The CDR3 coding sequence is TGTGCCAGCAGCGCTGGAACAGGGTCTAGCAATCAGCCCCAGCATTTT.

The chain joins TRBV6-5 to TRBJ1-3; 8 nucleotides align to TRBD1. This CDR3 is built from 16 residues. The junction had 4 bases not matched to a gene; V was cut back by 2 bases and J by 1 base. Germline V gene sequence: CDR1 MNHEY, CDR2 SVGAGI. The DNA for the CDR3 is TGTGCCAGCAGTTACAGTAGGACAGGGTCTGGAAACACCATATATTTT. Translation gives CASSYSRTGSGNTIYF.

J is TRBJ2-1 and V is TRBV6-1, with D maybe TRBD1 (5 bases). Germline lookup yields CDR1 MNHNS and CDR2 SASEGT. This CDR3 is built from 16 residues. V was pared by 4 bases and J by 4 bases, with 17 bases between. The chain's CDR3 is CASSGRNYRSYNEQFF. The CDR3, as DNA: TGTGCCAGCAGTGGGAGAAATTACAGGAGTTACAATGAGCAGTTCTTC.

The chain combines TRBV11-2 with TRBJ1-1; D ambiguous. V dropped 2 bases and J dropped 0 bases, with 16 bases sitting between them. The CDR3 length is 17 residues. CDR1 is SGHAT, CDR2 FQNNGV, per germline. CDR3 in amino acids: CASSLFLHRDMNTEAFF. CDR3 coding DNA: TGTGCCAGCAGCTTATTTCTGCACAGAGATATGAACACTGAAGCTTTCTTT.

The chain employs TRBV2 and TRBJ2-2; TRBD2 aligns across 9 bases. The CDR3 is 14 residues long. Germline V gives CDR1 SNHLY, CDR2 FYNNEI. The junction had 2 bases not matched to a gene; V was cut back by 7 bases and J by 2 bases. CDR3 DNA sequence: TGTGCCAGCAAGCGGGGGGACAACACCGGGGAGCTGTTTTTT. It codes for CASKRGDNTGELFF.

The rearrangement joins TRBV19 to TRBJ1-1, with TRBD1 identical over 12 bases. The V segment lost 8 bases and the J segment 4 bases; nucleotides outside the gene matches: 5. This CDR3 has 14 residues. Germline CDR1 and CDR2: LNHDA and SQIVND (reference sequence). The CDR3 reads CASRDRGRTTEAFF. Here the CDR3 DNA reads TGTGCCAGTCGGGACAGGGGGCGAACCACTGAAGCTTTCTTT.

This clone was detected once. The rearrangement uses TRBV5-4 and TRBJ2-1; 8 bases fit TRBD2. Germline V gene sequence: CDR1 SGHNT, CDR2 YYREEE (reference sequence). V trimming: 0 bases; J trimming: 7 bases; junction bases outside the gene matches: 6. This CDR3 comprises 15 residues. CDR3 protein: CASSLAPSGRNEQFF. In DNA, the CDR3 is TGTGCCAGCAGCTTGGCCCCTAGCGGGCGGAATGAGCAGTTCTTC.

This chain links TRBV5-4 with TRBJ1-2; TRBD1 agrees at 8 bases. Looked up from germline, CDR1 is SGHNT and CDR2 is YYREEE (reference sequence). CDR3 length equals 15 residues. V dropped 2 bases and J dropped 4; count of bases not matched to a gene: 7. CDR3 in amino acids: CASSLGTGLAYGYTF. The CDR3 bases are TGTGCCAGCAGCTTAGGGACAGGTTTAGCCTATGGCTACACCTTC.

The chain uses TRBV7-6 and TRBJ1-5, with 9 bases matching TRBD1. Trimming took 4 bases from V and 4 from J; bases not matched to a gene: 11. The CDR3 sequence is 17 residues long. CDR1 and CDR2 (germline): SGHVS, FNYEAQ. The CDR3 DNA reads as TGTGCCAGCAGCTCCTTCCGGGACAGGGCCTTTAATCAGCCCCAGCATTTT. As protein: CASSSFRDRAFNQPQHF.